Below, 26 T cell receptor beta chains from the same sample are listed, as sequenced in a study of early T cells in non-severe SARS-CoV-2 infection (dated by TCRdb to the early 2020s). The library relied on 5' RACE. Sequencing was performed on a NextSeq 500. Clones were called with MiXCR by TCRdb after fastp trimmed the public reads at Q25, and only in-frame beta chains were retained. Entries that share a CDR3 protein sequence are merged under the most common genes and DNA. This sample lists roughly 100,000 distinct CDR3 sequences; under 15% were detected once. The ten biggest clones cover over 5% of the sample. The sequencing sample was made of whole blood. The receptors stem from an adult who was a healthcare worker with PCR-confirmed SARS-CoV-2 infection or an uninfected control (not recorded which).

This clonotype came up a few times. The V and J genes are TRBV4-1 and TRBJ2-2, with 7 bases identical to TRBD2. V trimming: 0 bases; J trimming: 3 bases; junction bases outside the gene matches: 10. CDR3 size: 18 residues. Germline V gives CDR1 MGHRA, CDR2 YSYEKL. The CDR3 DNA reads as TGCGCCAGCAGCCAAGATCTTAATAGCGGGTACGACACCGGGGAGCTGTTTTTT. This translates into CASSQDLNSGYDTGELFF.

Note on this clonotype: A much larger clone differs by one base, so this may be a read error. The chain has TRBV11-2 and TRBJ2-3; D unclear. The CDR3 covers 13 residues. Per germline, CDR1 SGHAT and CDR2 FQNNGV. The CDR3 bases are TGTGTCAGCAGCTTAACGCCCGGGGATACGCAGTATTTT. It yields the protein CVSSLTPGDTQYF.

The chain joins TRBV18 to TRBJ2-1; D not certain. The CDR3 consists of 19 residues. Germline CDR1 is KGHSH and CDR2 is LQKENI. With 3 bases removed from V and 0 bases from J, the gap between germline ends came to 21 bases. The DNA for the CDR3 is TGTGCCAGCTCACCCCGGCTAGTACCCGGATCGGGCTCCTACAATGAGCAGTTCTTC. It yields the protein CASSPRLVPGSGSYNEQFF.

This clonotype was seen repeatedly, ten times or more. V is TRBV28 and J is TRBJ2-7; D is undetermined. V was trimmed by 6 bases and J by 3 bases, leaving 24 bases between them. This CDR3 has 17 residues. The V gene's germline CDR1 is MDHEN and CDR2 SYDVKM. This CDR3 reads CASRRAPIMIARYEQYF. The CDR3 coding sequence is TGTGCCAGCAGGCGTGCCCCCATAATGATAGCCCGCTACGAGCAGTACTTC.

This clonotype was recorded many times. V and J are TRBV12-3 or TRBV12-4 and TRBJ2-1, with 7 bases identical to TRBD1. The CDR3 consists of 15 residues. V lost 6 bases and J lost 2; bases outside the gene matches: 7. Written as DNA, the CDR3 is TGTGCCAGCAGGGGGGACAGCGCTACCTACAATGAGCAGTTCTTC. It is translated as CASRGDSATYNEQFF.

This clonotype occurred many times. This chain joins TRBV20-1 and TRBJ2-1; possible D gene TRBD2, 5 bases. The germline V gene has CDR1 DFQATT and CDR2 SNEGSKA (reference sequence). This CDR3 region has 12 residues. Trimming left V 4 bases short and J 6 bases short, with 10 bases between. This chain's CDR3 is CSAKSGFNEQFF. The CDR3 coding sequence is TGCAGTGCTAAGAGCGGTTTCAATGAGCAGTTCTTC.

This clonotype was counted ten times or more. The chain employs TRBV6-2 or TRBV6-3 and TRBJ2-1; 10 bases line up with TRBD2. Germline V gives CDR1 MNHEY, CDR2 SVGEGT. This CDR3 comprises 14 residues. The junction had 12 bases not matched to a gene; V was cut back by 10 bases and J by 9 bases. The CDR3 coding sequence is TGTGCCACCCGGACCGGGACTAGCGTTGGTGAGCAGTTCTTC. Protein sequence: CATRTGTSVGEQFF.

The chain links TRBV27 to TRBJ2-6, with D possibly being TRBD1 (5 bases). The germline V gene encodes CDR1 MNHEY and CDR2 SMNVEV (reference sequence). The length of the CDR3 is 21 residues. The V gene lost 3 bases and the J gene lost 0 bases, with 24 bases spanning the gap. The CDR3 region is CASSFKGRVISSLSGANVLTF. CDR3 sequence (DNA): TGTGCCAGCAGTTTTAAGGGCAGGGTAATTTCCTCTCTCTCTGGGGCCAACGTCCTGACTTTC.

The chain links TRBV5-6 to TRBJ2-5, with a possible D match to TRBD2 (5 bases). Trimming removed 5 bases from V and 4 bases from J, with 12 bases in between. CDR1 is SGHDT and CDR2 is YYEEEE in the germline V gene. The CDR3 contains 13 residues. The DNA for the CDR3 is TGTGCCAGCAGAAGGTCGGCGGGAGAGACCCAGTACTTC. This translates into CASRRSAGETQYF.

This clonotype was seen many times. V usage is TRBV5-4 and J usage is TRBJ1-4, with 9 bases fitting TRBD1. This CDR3 comprises 14 residues. From germline, CDR1 is SGHNT and CDR2 YYREEE (reference sequence). With V trimmed by 2 bases and J by 7 bases, 3 bases remained unmatched. The CDR3 sequence is CASSLPGQGEKLFF. The CDR3 DNA is TGTGCCAGCAGCTTACCGGGACAGGGTGAAAAACTGTTTTTT.

Comments on this clonotype: A much larger clone differs by one base, so this may be a read error. The chain employs TRBV12-3 or TRBV12-4 and TRBJ1-2; perhaps TRBD1 as D (6 bases). CDR3 size: 13 residues. V was shortened by 1 base and J by 12 bases, with 15 bases between the two germline ends. For the CDR3, the DNA is TGTGCCAGCAGTTTAGACAGGGCCCCTGAGAACACCTTC. As protein: CASSLDRAPENTF.

In DNA, the CDR3 is TGCGCCAGCCGGAGTGGGTGGCGGAGCACAGATACGCAGTATTTT. Translation gives CASRSGWRSTDTQYF. The chain couples TRBV10-1 to TRBJ2-3; D uncertain. Germline CDR1 reads WNHNN; CDR2 reads SYGVQD (reference sequence). This CDR3 is 15 amino acids long. Between the trimmed V and J ends, which lost 8 bases and 0 bases, there was a span of 15 bases.

This clonotype appeared many times. The chain couples TRBV28 to TRBJ2-7, with 9 bases identical to TRBD1. This CDR3 is 14 amino acids long. Germline values: CDR1 MDHEN, CDR2 SYDVKM. V shed 3 bases and J 3 bases; nucleotides not matched to a gene: 3. CDR3 nucleotide sequence: TGTGCCAGCAGTTTTCGGACAGGGGTCTACGAGCAGTACTTC. It codes for CASSFRTGVYEQYF. Full variable domain (remainder filled in from reference TRBV28 and TRBJ2-7): DVKVTQSSRYLVKRTGEKVFLECVQDMDHENMFWYRQDPGLGLRLIYFSYDVKMKEKGDIPEGYSVSREKKERFSLILESASTNQTSMYLCASSFRTGVYEQYFGPGTRLTVT.

This clonotype came up many times. This chain links TRBV19 with TRBJ1-1; D unclear. V was cut by 7 bases and J by 2 bases, with 17 bases left in between. CDR3 length: 15 residues. Germline CDR1 is LNHDA and CDR2 is SQIVND (reference sequence). CDR3 DNA sequence: TGTGCCAGTACTCCCGTGGACGGAATAAACACTGAAGCTTTCTTT. Translating gives CASTPVDGINTEAFF.

The chain combines TRBV2 with TRBJ2-7, with 9 bases matching TRBD2. J was trimmed by 3 bases and V by 7 bases; bases with no gene match: 4. The CDR3 contains 13 residues. Germline V gene data show CDR1 as SNHLY and CDR2 as FYNNEI. The CDR3 DNA follows: TGTGCCAGCAACCGACTAGCGGACTACGAGCAGTACTTC. Translation gives CASNRLADYEQYF.

The chain has TRBV25-1 and TRBJ1-2; a possible D gene is TRBD1 (5 bases). Trimming took 5 bases from V and 5 from J, leaving 6 bases between them. This CDR3 comprises 11 residues. CDR1 is MGHDK, CDR2 SYGVNS, per germline. Here the CDR3 reads CASSTGYGYTF. The CDR3 DNA sequence: TGTGCCAGCAGTACAGGTTATGGCTACACCTTC.

This clonotype was recorded many times. This chain connects TRBV20-1 to TRBJ2-4; the D call may be TRBD1 or TRBD2 (6 bases each). The germline gives CDR1 DFQATT, CDR2 SNEGSKA (reference sequence). Trimming cost V 7 bases and J 1 base, with 17 bases left between them. This CDR3 has 15 residues. CDR3 nucleotides: TGCAGTGTAACTGGGAAAGGGGGGGCCAAAAACATTCAGTACTTC. Protein product: CSVTGKGGAKNIQYF.

In this sample, this clonotype turned up a few times. The chain employs TRBV28 and TRBJ2-7, with TRBD2 matching 8 bases. Trimming at V came to 5 bases and at J to 7 bases, leaving 7 bases not matched to a gene. CDR1 and CDR2 (germline): MDHEN, SYDVKM. The CDR3 runs 13 residues. CDR3 residues: CASSPSGSGEQYF. As DNA, the CDR3 is TGTGCCAGCAGTCCCAGCGGGAGTGGGGAGCAGTACTTC.

The rearrangement joins TRBV11-2 to TRBJ2-1; 8 bases are shared with TRBD2. V lost 4 bases to trimming and J lost 1 base; unmatched junction nucleotides: 12. From germline, CDR1 is SGHAT and CDR2 FQNNGV. The CDR3 length is 18 residues. DNA for the CDR3: TGTGCCAGCAGCTCCGGGGGTAGCGGGGAACGGTCCTACAATGAGCAGTTCTTC. It specifies CASSSGGSGERSYNEQFF. Drawing the rest from reference TRBV11-2 and TRBJ2-1, the complete variable domain is EAGVAQSPRYKIIEKRQSVAFWCNPISGHATLYWYQQILGQGPKLLIQFQNNGVVDDSQLPKDRFSAERLKGVDSTLKIQPAKLEDSAVYLCASSSGGSGERSYNEQFFGPGTRLTVL.

This chain uses TRBV28 with TRBJ2-4; perhaps TRBD1 as D (6 bases). V was cut by 10 bases and J by 2 bases, with 9 bases left in between. Germline assignment: CDR1 MDHEN and CDR2 SYDVKM. This CDR3 comprises 12 residues. CDR3 in DNA: TGTGCCACATGGGACACCAAAAACATTCAGTACTTC. This codes for CATWDTKNIQYF.

This chain joins TRBV13 and TRBJ2-2; TRBD2 agrees at 8 bases. CDR1 is PRHDT and CDR2 is FYEKMQ in the germline V gene (reference sequence). V lost 5 bases, J lost 5 bases, and 10 bases stayed unmatched. This CDR3 has 16 residues. CDR3 sequence (DNA): TGTGCCAGCAGCCCCTCCAGCGGGAGAGGGACCGGGGAGCTGTTTTTT. Its translation is CASSPSSGRGTGELFF.

In its sample, this clonotype was seen many times. The chain joins TRBV18 to TRBJ1-2, with D uncertain. Trimming removed 0 bases from V and 8 bases from J, with 16 bases in between. Germline V gene data show CDR1 as KGHSH and CDR2 as LQKENI. The CDR3 sequence is 15 residues long. The DNA of the CDR3 is TGTGCCAGCTCACCACCCTCGGCTCCCAAGCACGGCTACACCTTC. Its protein product is CASSPPSAPKHGYTF.

The chain joins TRBV20-1 to TRBJ2-1; 9 bases are a match to TRBD2. There are 13 residues in the CDR3. Trimming took 5 bases from V and 5 from J; bases not matched to a gene: 4. Germline-derived CDR1 and CDR2 are DFQATT and SNEGSKA (reference sequence). CDR3 nucleotides: TGCAGTGCTTGGACTAGCGCTAACAATGAGCAGTTCTTC. It yields the protein CSAWTSANNEQFF.

This clonotype was seen at least ten times. The chain employs TRBV4-1 and TRBJ1-4; 9 bases agree with TRBD1. Trimming took 4 bases from V and 10 from J; bases not matched to a gene: 13. From germline, CDR1 is MGHRA and CDR2 YSYEKL. The CDR3 is 16 residues long. The CDR3 DNA sequence: TGCGCCAGCAGCCTCCCAAGAGCGGGACAGGGAATAAAACTGTTTTTT. It codes for CASSLPRAGQGIKLFF.

This chain links TRBV24-1 with TRBJ2-7; no clear D gene. Germline V gene sequence: CDR1 KGHDR, CDR2 SFDVKD. The CDR3 has 11 residues. The ends were cut back, 0 bases at V and 7 bases at J, with 3 bases in the middle. CDR3 in amino acids: CATSDLWEQYF. In nucleotides, the CDR3 is TGTGCCACCAGTGATTTGTGGGAGCAGTACTTC.

This clonotype was observed a few times. The rearrangement uses TRBV5-1 and TRBJ2-1; no reliable D call. There are 13 residues in the CDR3. V lost 2 bases and J lost 9, with 12 bases in between. Per germline, CDR1 SGHRS and CDR2 YFSETQ. The CDR3 DNA sequence: TGCGCCAGCAGCTTCGGTTTGGAAATTGAGCAGTTCTTC. Translation gives CASSFGLEIEQFF. Using reference TRBV5-1 and TRBJ2-1 for the parts outside the CDR3, the full variable domain is KAGVTQTPRYLIKTRGQQVTLSCSPISGHRSVSWYQQTPGQGLQFLFEYFSETQRNKGNFPGRFSGRQFSNSRSEMNVSTLELGDSALYLCASSFGLEIEQFFGPGTRLTVL.